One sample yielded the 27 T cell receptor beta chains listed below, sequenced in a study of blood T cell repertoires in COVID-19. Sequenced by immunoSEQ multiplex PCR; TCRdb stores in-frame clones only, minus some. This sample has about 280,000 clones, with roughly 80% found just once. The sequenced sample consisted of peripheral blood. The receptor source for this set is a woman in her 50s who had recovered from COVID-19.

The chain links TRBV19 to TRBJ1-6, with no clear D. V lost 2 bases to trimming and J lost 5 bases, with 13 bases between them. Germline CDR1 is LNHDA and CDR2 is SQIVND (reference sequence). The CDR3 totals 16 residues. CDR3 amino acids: CASSISGYVNNSPLHF. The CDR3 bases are TGTGCCAGTAGTATAAGCGGATATGTCAATAATTCACCCCTCCACTTT. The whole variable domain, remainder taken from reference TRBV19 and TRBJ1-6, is DGGITQSPKYLFRKEGQNVTLSCEQNLNHDAMYWYRQDPGQGLRLIYYSQIVNDFQKGDIAEGYSVSREKKESFPLTVTSAQKNPTAFYLCASSISGYVNNSPLHFGNGTRLTVT.

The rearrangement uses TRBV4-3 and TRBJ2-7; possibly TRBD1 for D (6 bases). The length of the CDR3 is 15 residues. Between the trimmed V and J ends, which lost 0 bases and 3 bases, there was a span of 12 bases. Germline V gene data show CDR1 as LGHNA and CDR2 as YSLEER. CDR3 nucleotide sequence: TGCGCCAGCAGCCAAGATAGGCAGGGGTTCTACGAGCAGTACTTC. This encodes CASSQDRQGFYEQYF.

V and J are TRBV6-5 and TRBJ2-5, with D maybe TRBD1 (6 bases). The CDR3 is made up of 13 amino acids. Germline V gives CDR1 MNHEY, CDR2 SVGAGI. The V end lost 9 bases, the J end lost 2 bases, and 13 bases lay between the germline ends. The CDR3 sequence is CASTTGFQETQYF. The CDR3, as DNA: TGTGCCAGTACTACAGGGTTTCAAGAGACCCAGTACTTC.

The CDR3 coding sequence is TGTGCCAGCAGCCCACGGACAGGGAGGTATGAAGCTTTCTTT. Translation: CASSPRTGRYEAFF. The chain combines TRBV28 with TRBJ1-1; 8 bases map to TRBD1. CDR3 length: 14 amino acids. V trimming: 6 bases; J trimming: 7 bases; junction bases outside the gene matches: 10. The germline gives CDR1 MDHEN, CDR2 SYDVKM.

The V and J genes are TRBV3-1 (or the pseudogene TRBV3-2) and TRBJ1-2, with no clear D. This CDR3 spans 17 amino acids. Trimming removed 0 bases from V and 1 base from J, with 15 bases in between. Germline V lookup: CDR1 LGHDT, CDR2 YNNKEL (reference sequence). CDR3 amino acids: CASSQDPPGLSNYGYTF. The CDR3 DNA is TGTGCCAGCAGCCAAGATCCTCCAGGCCTTAGTAACTATGGCTACACCTTC.

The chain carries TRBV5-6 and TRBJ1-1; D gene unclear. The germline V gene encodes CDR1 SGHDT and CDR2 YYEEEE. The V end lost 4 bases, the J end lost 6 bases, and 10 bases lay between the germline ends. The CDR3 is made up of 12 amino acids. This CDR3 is CASSGRGAEAFF. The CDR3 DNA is TGTGCCAGCAGCGGACGGGGAGCTGAAGCTTTCTTT.

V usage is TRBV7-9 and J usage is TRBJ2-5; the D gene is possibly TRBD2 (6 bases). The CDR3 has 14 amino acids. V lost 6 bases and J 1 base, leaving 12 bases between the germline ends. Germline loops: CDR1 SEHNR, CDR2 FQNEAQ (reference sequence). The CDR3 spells CASRQMTSQETQYF. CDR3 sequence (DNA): TGTGCCAGCAGACAGATGACTAGCCAAGAGACCCAGTACTTC. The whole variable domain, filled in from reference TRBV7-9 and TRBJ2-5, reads DTGVSQNPRHKITKRGQNVTFRCDPISEHNRLYWYRQTLGQGPEFLTYFQNEAQLEKSRLLSDRFSAERPKGSFSTLEIQRTEQGDSAMYLCASRQMTSQETQYFGPGTRLLVL.

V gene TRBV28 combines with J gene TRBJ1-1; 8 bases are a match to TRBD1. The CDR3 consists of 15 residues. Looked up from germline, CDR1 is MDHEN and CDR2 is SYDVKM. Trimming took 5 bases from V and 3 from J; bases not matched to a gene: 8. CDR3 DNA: TGTGCCAGCAGTACGCAGGGGGCGGGGGACACTGAAGCTTTCTTT. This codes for CASSTQGAGDTEAFF.

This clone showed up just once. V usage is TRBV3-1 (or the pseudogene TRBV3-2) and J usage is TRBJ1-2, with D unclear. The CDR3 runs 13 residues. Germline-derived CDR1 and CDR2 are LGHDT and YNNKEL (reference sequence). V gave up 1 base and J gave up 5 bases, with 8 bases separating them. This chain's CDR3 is CASSQVTPYGYTF. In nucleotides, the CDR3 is TGTGCCAGCAGCCAAGTGACACCTTATGGCTACACCTTC.

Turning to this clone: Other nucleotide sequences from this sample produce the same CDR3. The CDR3 is CASSLGLLNTEAFF. DNA for the CDR3: TGTGCCAGCAGTTTGGGCCTATTGAACACTGAAGCTTTCTTT. The V and J genes are TRBV28 and TRBJ1-1; D is ambiguous. Germline V gives CDR1 MDHEN, CDR2 SYDVKM. V gave up 3 bases and J gave up 0 bases, with 8 bases separating them. This CDR3 spans 14 amino acids. Full variable domain (missing parts from reference TRBV28 and TRBJ1-1): DVKVTQSSRYLVKRTGEKVFLECVQDMDHENMFWYRQDPGLGLRLIYFSYDVKMKEKGDIPEGYSVSREKKERFSLILESASTNQTSMYLCASSLGLLNTEAFFGQGTRLTVV.

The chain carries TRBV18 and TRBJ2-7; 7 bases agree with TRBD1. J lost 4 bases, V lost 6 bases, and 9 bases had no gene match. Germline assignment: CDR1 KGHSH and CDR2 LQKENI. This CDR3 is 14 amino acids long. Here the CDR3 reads CASSTSEGAYEQYF. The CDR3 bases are TGTGCCAGCTCCACGTCCGAGGGGGCGTACGAGCAGTACTTC.

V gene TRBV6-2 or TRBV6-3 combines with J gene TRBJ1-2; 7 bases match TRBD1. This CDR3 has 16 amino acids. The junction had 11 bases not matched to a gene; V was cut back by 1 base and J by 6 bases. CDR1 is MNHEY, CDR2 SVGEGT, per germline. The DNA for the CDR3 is TGTGCCAGCAGTTACTTCGGACAGGTTAGGATTAATGGCTACACCTTC. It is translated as CASSYFGQVRINGYTF.

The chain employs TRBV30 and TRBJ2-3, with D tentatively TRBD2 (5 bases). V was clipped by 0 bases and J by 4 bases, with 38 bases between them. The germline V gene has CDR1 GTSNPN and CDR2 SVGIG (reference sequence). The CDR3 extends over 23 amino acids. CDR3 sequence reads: CAWSVQSSGRTLGGTGPPDTQYF. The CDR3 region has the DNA TGTGCCTGGAGTGTACAGAGCAGCGGCAGGACCCTTGGTGGAACGGGCCCCCCAGATACGCAGTATTTT.

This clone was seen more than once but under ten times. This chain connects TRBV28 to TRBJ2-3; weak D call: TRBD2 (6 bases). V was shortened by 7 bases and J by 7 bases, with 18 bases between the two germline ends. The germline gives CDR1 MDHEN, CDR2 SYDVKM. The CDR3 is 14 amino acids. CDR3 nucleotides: TGTGCCAGCATACCCGGGAGAAATGCTTATACGCAGTATTTT. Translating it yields CASIPGRNAYTQYF.

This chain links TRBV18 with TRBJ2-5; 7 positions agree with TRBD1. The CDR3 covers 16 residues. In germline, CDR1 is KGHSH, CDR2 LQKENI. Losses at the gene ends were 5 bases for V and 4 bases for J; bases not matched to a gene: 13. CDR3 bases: TGTGCCAGCTCATCCGTTTCGAGGGGGCTCGTAGAGACCCAGTACTTC. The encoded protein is CASSSVSRGLVETQYF.

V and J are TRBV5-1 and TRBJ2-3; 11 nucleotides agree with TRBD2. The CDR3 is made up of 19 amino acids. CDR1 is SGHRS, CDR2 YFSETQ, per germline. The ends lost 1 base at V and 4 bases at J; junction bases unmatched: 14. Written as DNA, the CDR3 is TGCGCCAGCAGCTTGTCCGGGGCACGTCTAGCGGGGGGAGCAGATACGCAGTATTTT. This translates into CASSLSGARLAGGADTQYF.

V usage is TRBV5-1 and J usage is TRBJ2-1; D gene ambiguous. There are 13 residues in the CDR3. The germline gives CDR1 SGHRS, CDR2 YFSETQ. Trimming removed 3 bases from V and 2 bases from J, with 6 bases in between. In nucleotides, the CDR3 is TGCGCCAGCAGCTCCGAGACCTACAATGAGCAGTTCTTC. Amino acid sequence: CASSSETYNEQFF.

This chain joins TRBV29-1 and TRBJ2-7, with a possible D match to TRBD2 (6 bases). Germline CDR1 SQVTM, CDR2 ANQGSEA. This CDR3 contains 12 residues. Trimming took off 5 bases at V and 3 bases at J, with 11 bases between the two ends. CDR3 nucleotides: TGCAGCGTTAGGGAGGACTTCTACGAGCAGTACTTC. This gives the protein CSVREDFYEQYF.

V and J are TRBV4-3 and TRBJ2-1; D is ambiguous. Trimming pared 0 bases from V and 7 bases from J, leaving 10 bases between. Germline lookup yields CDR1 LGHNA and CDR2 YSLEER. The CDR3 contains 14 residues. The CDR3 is CASSQELAWNEQFF. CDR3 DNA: TGCGCCAGCAGCCAAGAGTTAGCTTGGAATGAGCAGTTCTTC.

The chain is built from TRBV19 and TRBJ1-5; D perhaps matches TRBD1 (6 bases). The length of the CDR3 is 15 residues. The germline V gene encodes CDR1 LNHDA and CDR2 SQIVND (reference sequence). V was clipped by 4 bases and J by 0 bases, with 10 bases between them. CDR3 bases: TGTGCCAGTAGTACACAGGGTTATAGCAATCAGCCCCAGCATTTT. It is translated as CASSTQGYSNQPQHF.

The CDR3 DNA reads as TGTGCCACCAGCAGAACAACGACAGGGGGCTCTGGAAACACCATATATTTT. It specifies CATSRTTTGGSGNTIYF. V usage is TRBV15 and J usage is TRBJ1-3, with 9 bases lining up with TRBD1. CDR3 length: 17 amino acids. V was clipped by 2 bases and J by 0 bases; unmatched bases: 5. Germline V gene lookup returns CDR1 LNHNV and CDR2 YYDKDF (reference sequence).

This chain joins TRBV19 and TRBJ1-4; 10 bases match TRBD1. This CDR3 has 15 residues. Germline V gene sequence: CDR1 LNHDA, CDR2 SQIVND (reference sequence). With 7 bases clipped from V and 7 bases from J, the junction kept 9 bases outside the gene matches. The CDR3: CASTYYGTGVEKLFF. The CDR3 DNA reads TGTGCCAGTACCTATTATGGGACAGGGGTTGAAAAACTGTTTTTT.

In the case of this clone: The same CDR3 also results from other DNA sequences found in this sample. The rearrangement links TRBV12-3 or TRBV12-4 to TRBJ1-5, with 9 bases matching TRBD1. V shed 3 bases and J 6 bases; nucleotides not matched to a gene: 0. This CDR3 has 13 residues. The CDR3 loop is CASSLTGGQPQHF. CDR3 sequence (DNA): TGTGCCAGCAGTTTGACAGGGGGTCAGCCCCAGCATTTT.

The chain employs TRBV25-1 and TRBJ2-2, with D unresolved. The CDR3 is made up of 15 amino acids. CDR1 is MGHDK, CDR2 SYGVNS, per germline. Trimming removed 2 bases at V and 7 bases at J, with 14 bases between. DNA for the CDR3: TGTGCCAGCAGTGAACGCCACAGCTTAAGCGGGGAGCTGTTTTTT. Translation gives CASSERHSLSGELFF.

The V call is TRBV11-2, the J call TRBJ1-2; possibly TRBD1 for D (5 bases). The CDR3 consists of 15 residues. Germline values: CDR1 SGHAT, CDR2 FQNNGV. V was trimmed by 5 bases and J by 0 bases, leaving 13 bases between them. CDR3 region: CASSPGWGPNYGYTF. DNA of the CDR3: TGTGCCAGCAGCCCAGGATGGGGCCCTAACTATGGCTACACCTTC.

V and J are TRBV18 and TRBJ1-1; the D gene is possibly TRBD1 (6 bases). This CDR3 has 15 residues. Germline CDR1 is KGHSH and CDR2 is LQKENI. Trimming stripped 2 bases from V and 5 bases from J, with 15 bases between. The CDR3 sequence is CASSPGSRGRTEAFF. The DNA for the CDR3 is TGTGCCAGCTCACCAGGGTCCAGGGGTCGAACTGAAGCTTTCTTT. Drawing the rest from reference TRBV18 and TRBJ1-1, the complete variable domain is NAGVMQNPRHLVRRRGQEARLRCSPMKGHSHVYWYRQLPEEGLKFMVYLQKENIIDESGMPKERFSAEFPKEGPSILRIQQVVRGDSAAYFCASSPGSRGRTEAFFGQGTRLTVV.

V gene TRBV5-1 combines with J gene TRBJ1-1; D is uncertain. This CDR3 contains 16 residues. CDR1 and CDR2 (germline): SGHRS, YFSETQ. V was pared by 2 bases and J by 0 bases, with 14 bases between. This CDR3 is CASSLRPLRLNTEAFF. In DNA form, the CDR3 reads TGCGCCAGCAGCTTACGACCTTTGAGGCTGAACACTGAAGCTTTCTTT.